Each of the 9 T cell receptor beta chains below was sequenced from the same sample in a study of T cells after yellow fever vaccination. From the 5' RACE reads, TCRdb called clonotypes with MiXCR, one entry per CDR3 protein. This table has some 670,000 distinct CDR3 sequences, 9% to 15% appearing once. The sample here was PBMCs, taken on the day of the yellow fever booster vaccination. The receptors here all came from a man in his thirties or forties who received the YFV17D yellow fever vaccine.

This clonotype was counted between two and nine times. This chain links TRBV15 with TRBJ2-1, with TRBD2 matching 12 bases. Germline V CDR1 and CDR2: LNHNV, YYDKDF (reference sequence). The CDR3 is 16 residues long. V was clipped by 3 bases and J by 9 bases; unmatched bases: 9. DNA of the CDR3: TGTGCCACCAGCAGGGAGACTAGCGGGAGTTGGGGTGAGCAGTTCTTC. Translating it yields CATSRETSGSWGEQFF.

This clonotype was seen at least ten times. CDR3: CASPPAGGAHEQYF. The CDR3 nucleotides read TGTGCCAGTCCCCCCGCGGGAGGTGCCCACGAGCAGTACTTC. The chain joins TRBV28 to TRBJ2-7; 8 bases align to TRBD2. Germline CDR1 reads MDHEN; CDR2 reads SYDVKM. The CDR3 has 14 residues. The V segment lost 9 bases and the J segment 5 bases; nucleotides outside the gene matches: 12.

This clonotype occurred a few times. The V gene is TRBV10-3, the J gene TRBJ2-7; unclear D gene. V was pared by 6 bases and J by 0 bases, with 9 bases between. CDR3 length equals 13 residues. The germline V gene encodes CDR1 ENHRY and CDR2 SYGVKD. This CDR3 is CAIRQMSSYEQYF. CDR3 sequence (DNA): TGTGCCATCAGACAGATGTCCTCCTACGAGCAGTACTTC.

The CDR3 sequence: CATSDTGTGGEQYF. CDR3 in DNA: TGTGCCACCAGTGATACCGGGACAGGCGGAGAGCAGTACTTC. The rearrangement links TRBV24-1 to TRBJ2-7; TRBD1 agrees at 8 bases. V was pared by 3 bases and J by 7 bases, with 7 bases of the junction left unmatched. This CDR3 comprises 14 residues. Germline-derived CDR1 and CDR2 are KGHDR and SFDVKD.

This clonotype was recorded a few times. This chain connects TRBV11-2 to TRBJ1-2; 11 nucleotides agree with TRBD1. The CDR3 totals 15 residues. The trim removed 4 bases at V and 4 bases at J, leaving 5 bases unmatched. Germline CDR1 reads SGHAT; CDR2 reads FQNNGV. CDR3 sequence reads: CASSSGQGAVYGYTF. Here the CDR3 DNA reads TGTGCCAGCAGCTCCGGACAGGGGGCAGTCTATGGCTACACCTTC.

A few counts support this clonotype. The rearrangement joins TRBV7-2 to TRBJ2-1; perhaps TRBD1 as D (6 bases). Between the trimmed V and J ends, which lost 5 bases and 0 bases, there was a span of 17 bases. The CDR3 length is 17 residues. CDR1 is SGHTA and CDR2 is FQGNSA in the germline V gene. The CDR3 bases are TGTGCCAGCAGCGTCTGGCCGAGGGGGAGCTCCTACAATGAGCAGTTCTTC. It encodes CASSVWPRGSSYNEQFF.

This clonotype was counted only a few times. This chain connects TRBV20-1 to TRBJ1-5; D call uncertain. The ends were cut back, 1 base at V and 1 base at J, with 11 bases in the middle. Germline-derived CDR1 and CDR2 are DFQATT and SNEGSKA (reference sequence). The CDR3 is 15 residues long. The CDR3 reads CSARAWDSSNQPQHF. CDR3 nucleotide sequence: TGCAGTGCTAGAGCGTGGGATTCAAGCAATCAGCCCCAGCATTTT.

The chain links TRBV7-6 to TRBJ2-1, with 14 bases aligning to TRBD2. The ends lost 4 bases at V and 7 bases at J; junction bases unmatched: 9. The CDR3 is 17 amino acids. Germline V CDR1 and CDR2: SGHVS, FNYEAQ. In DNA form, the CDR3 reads TGTGCCAGCAGCTCTCCGACTAGCGGGAGGGGTGTAAATGAGCAGTTCTTC. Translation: CASSSPTSGRGVNEQFF.

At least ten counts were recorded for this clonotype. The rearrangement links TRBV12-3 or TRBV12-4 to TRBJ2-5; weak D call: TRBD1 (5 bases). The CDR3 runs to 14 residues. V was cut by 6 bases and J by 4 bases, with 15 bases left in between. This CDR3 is CASSDLGVRETQYF. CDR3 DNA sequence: TGTGCCAGCAGCGACTTAGGGGTGAGAGAGACCCAGTACTTC.